This T cell receptor (beta chain) was documented in a study of technical replicates of blood from a handful of donors. Some clones are missing from TCRdb's copy, which holds only in-frame ones; the method was immunoSEQ multiplex PCR. The sample shows tens of thousands of clones, about 83% of them seen only once. Germline loops: CDR1 LNHDA, CDR2 SQIVND (reference sequence). Trimming cost V 6 bases and J 0 bases, with 14 bases left between them. The CDR3 is 15 residues long. The clonotype originates from a human donor in good health. Some clones in this sample may be carry-over from other donors' samples. The sample consisted of PBMCs. The rearrangement uses TRBV19 and TRBJ1-1; D perhaps matches TRBD1 (5 bases). In nucleotides, the CDR3 is TGTGCCAGTAGCCTCCCTCCAGGGATGAACACTGAAGCTTTCTTT. Translating it yields CASSLPPGMNTEAFF.